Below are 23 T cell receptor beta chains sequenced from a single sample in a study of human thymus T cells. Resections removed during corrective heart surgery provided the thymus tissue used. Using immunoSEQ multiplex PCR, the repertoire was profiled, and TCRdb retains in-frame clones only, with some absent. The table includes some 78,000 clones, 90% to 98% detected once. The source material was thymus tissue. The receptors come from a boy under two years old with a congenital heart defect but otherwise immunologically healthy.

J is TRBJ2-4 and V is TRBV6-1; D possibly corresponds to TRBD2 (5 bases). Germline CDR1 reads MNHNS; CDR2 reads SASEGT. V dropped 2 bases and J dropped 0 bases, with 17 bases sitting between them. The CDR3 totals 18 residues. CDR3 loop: CASSENPRGSIAKNIQYF. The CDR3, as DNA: TGTGCCAGCAGTGAAAACCCCAGAGGGTCTATAGCCAAAAACATTCAGTACTTC.

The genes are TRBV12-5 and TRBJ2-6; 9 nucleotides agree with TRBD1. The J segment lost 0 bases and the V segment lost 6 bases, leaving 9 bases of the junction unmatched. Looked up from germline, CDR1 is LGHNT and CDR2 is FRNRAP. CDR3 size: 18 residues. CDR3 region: CASGRSGTGSSGANVLTF. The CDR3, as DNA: TGTGCTAGTGGACGATCCGGGACAGGGAGCTCTGGGGCCAACGTCCTGACTTTC.

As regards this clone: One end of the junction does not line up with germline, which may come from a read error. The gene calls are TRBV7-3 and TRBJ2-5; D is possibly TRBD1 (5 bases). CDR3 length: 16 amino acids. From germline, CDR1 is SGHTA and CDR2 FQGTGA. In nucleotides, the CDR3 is TGTGCCGGCAGCCCGAACGAGGCAGGGAAACAAGAGACCCAGTACTTC. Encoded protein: CAGSPNEAGKQETQYF.

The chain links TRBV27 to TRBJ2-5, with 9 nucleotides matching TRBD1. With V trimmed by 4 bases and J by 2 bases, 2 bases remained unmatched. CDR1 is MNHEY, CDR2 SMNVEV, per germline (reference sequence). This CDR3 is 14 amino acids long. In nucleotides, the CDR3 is TGTGCCAGCAGTTCACAGGGGGCACAAGAGACCCAGTACTTC. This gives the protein CASSSQGAQETQYF.

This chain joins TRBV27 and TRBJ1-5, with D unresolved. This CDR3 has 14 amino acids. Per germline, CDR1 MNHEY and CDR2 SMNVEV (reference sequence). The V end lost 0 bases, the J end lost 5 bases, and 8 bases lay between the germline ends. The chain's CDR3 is CASSLSYDYQPQHF. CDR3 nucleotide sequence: TGTGCCAGCAGTTTATCCTACGACTATCAGCCCCAGCATTTT.

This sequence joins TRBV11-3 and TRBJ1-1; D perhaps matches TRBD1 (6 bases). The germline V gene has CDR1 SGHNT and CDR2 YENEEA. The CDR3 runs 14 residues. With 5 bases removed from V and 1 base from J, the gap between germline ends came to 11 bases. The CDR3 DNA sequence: TGTGCCAGCAGCCGCGGGGGCTGGAACACTGAAGCTTTCTTT. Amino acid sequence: CASSRGGWNTEAFF.

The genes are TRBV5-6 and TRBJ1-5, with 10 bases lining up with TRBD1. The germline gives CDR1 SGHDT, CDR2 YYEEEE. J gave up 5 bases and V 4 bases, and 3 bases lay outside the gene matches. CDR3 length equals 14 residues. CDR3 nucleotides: TGTGCCAGCAGCCCAGGGACAGGGGATCAGCCCCAGCATTTT. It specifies CASSPGTGDQPQHF.

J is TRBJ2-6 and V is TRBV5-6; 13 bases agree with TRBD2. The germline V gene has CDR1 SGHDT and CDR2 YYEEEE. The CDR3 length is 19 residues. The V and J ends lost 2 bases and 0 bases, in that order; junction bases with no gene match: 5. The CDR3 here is CASSFLLAGGPSGANVLTF. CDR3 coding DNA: TGTGCCAGCAGCTTCTTACTAGCGGGGGGGCCCTCTGGGGCCAACGTCCTGACTTTC.

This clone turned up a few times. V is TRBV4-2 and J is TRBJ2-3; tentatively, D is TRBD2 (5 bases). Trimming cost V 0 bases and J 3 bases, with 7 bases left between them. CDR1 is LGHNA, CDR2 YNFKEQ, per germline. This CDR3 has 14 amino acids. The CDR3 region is CASSQDRRTDTQYF. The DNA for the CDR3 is TGTGCCAGCAGCCAAGACAGGAGGACAGATACGCAGTATTTT.

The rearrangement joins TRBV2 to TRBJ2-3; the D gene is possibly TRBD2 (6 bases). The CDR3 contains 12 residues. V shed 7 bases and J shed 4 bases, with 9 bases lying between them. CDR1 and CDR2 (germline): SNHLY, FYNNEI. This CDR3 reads CASNLAPDTQYF. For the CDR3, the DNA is TGTGCCAGCAACCTAGCGCCAGATACGCAGTATTTT.

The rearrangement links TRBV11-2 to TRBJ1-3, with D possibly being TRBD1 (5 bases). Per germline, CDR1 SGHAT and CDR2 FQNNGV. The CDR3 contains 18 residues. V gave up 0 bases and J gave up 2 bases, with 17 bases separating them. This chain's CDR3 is CASSLDGASAAPGNTIYF. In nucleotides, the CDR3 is TGTGCCAGCAGCTTAGACGGGGCCTCTGCGGCTCCTGGAAACACCATATATTTT. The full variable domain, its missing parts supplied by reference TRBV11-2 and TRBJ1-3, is EAGVAQSPRYKIIEKRQSVAFWCNPISGHATLYWYQQILGQGPKLLIQFQNNGVVDDSQLPKDRFSAERLKGVDSTLKIQPAKLEDSAVYLCASSLDGASAAPGNTIYFGEGSWLTVV.

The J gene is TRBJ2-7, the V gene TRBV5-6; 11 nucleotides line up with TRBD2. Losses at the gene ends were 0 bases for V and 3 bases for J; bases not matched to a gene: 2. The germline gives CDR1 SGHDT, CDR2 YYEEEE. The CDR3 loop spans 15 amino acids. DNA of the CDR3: TGTGCCAGCAGCTTGGCTAGCGGGAGGTACTACGAGCAGTACTTC. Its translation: CASSLASGRYYEQYF.

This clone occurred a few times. Here the CDR3 DNA reads TGTGCCAGCAGTAGAGAGGGACTAGCGGGGAACAGCACAGATACGCAGTATTTT. This gives the protein CASSREGLAGNSTDTQYF. The chain employs TRBV2 and TRBJ2-3; 13 nucleotides align to TRBD2. Unmatched junction bases numbered 8, after V lost 5 bases and J lost 0 bases. This CDR3 is 18 amino acids long. Germline CDR1 is SNHLY and CDR2 is FYNNEI.

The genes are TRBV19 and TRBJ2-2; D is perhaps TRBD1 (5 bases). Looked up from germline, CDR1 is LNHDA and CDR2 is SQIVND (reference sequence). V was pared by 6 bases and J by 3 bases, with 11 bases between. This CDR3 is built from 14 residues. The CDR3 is CASSLGPHTGELFF. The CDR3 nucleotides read TGTGCCAGTAGCCTGGGGCCTCACACCGGGGAGCTGTTTTTT.

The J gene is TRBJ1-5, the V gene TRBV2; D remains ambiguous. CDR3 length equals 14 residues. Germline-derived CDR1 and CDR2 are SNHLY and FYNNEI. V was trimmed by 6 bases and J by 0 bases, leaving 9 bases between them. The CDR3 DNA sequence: TGTGCCAGCAGCCTGACGGCTAGCAATCAGCCCCAGCATTTT. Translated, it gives CASSLTASNQPQHF.

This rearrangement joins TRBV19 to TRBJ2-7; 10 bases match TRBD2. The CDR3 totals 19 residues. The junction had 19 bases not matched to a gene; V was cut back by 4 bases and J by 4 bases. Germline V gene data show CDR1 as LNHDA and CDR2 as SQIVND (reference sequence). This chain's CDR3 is CASSRKWYKAGGPRYEQYF. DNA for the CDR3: TGTGCCAGTAGTAGGAAATGGTATAAAGCGGGAGGGCCGAGGTACGAGCAGTACTTC. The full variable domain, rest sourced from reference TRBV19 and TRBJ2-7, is DGGITQSPKYLFRKEGQNVTLSCEQNLNHDAMYWYRQDPGQGLRLIYYSQIVNDFQKGDIAEGYSVSREKKESFPLTVTSAQKNPTAFYLCASSRKWYKAGGPRYEQYFGPGTRLTVT.

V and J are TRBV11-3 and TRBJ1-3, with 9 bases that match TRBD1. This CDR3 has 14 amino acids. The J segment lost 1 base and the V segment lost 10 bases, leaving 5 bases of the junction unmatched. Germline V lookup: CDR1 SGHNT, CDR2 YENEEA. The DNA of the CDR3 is TGTGCCACAGGGGGGACAGGGTCTGGAAACACCATATATTTT. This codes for CATGGTGSGNTIYF.

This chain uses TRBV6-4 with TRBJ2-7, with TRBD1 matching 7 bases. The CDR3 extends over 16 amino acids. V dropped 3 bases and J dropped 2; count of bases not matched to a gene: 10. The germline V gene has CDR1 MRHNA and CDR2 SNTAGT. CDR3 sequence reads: CASSDLGGHSTYEQYF. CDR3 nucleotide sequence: TGTGCCAGCAGTGATCTAGGGGGCCATTCAACCTACGAGCAGTACTTC.

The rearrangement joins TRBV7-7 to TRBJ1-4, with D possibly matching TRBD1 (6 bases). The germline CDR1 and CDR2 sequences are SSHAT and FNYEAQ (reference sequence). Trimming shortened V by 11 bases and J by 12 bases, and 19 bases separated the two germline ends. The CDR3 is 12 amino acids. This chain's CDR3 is CAVGGPTTELFF. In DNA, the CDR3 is TGTGCCGTCGGGGGGCCGACTACCGAACTGTTTTTT. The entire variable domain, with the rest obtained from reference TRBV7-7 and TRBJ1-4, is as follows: GAGVSQSPRYKVTKRGQDVTLRCDPISSHATLYWYQQALGQGPEFLTYFNYEAQPDKSGLPSDRFSAERPEGSISTLTIQRTEQRDSAMYRCAVGGPTTELFFGSGTQLSVL.

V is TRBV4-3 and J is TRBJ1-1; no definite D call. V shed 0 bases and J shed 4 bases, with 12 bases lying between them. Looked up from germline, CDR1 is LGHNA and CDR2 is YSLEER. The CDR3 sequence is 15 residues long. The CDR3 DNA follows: TGCGCCAGCAGCCAAGATGAGTTAGGGAGCACTGAAGCTTTCTTT. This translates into CASSQDELGSTEAFF.

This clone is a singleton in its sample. The CDR3 nucleotides are TGTGCCAGCAGCCCAGAGGAGAGTGACAGCCCCCCGGGATTTAGTAGCCGGGAGCAGTACTTC. This sequence encodes CASSPEESDSPPGFSSREQYF. This chain connects TRBV7-6 to TRBJ2-7, with D perhaps matching TRBD1 or TRBD2 (5 bases each). V shed 5 bases and J shed 7 bases, with 39 bases lying between them. This CDR3 spans 21 amino acids. The germline V gene encodes CDR1 SGHVS and CDR2 FNYEAQ.

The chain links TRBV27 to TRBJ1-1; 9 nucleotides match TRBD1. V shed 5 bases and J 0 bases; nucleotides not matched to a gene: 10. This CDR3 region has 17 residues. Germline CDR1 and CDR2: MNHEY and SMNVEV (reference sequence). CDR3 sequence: CASSPHLTGGMNTEAFF. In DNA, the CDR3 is TGTGCCAGCAGTCCCCACCTGACAGGGGGGATGAACACTGAAGCTTTCTTT.

The CDR3 sequence: CASSLGGEFTYEQYF. The CDR3 DNA reads TGCGCCAGCAGCTTAGGGGGGGAGTTCACCTACGAGCAGTACTTC. The rearrangement joins TRBV5-1 to TRBJ2-7; weak D call: TRBD2 (7 bases). Germline values: CDR1 SGHRS, CDR2 YFSETQ. The CDR3 is made up of 15 amino acids. V was cut by 2 bases and J by 2 bases, with 14 bases left in between.